The 18 T cell receptor beta chains presented below share a single source sample, sequenced in a study of CD8 T cells in Susac syndrome. RNA totalling roughly 0.5 to 1 ug underwent reverse transcription with random hexamers. TCRdb reprocessed the immunoSEQ multiplex PCR reads via MiXCR and lists one record per CDR3 protein. Among 190,000 or so distinct CDR3 sequences listed, around 93% were seen once. The sample was CD4+ T cells from PBMCs. The receptors shown here come from a human donor with multiple sclerosis.

V usage is TRBV2 and J usage is TRBJ2-6; maybe TRBD1 (5 bases). V lost 4 bases, J lost 3 bases, and 19 bases lay in between. CDR1 is SNHLY and CDR2 is FYNNEI in the germline V gene. CDR3 length: 18 amino acids. The CDR3 DNA reads as TGTGCCAGCAGTGGGTTCAGGGAAAGGGTGTATGGGGCCAACGTCCTGACTTTC. Translated: CASSGFRERVYGANVLTF.

V gene TRBV20-1 combines with J gene TRBJ1-5; possible D gene TRBD1, 5 bases. Per germline, CDR1 DFQATT and CDR2 SNEGSKA (reference sequence). Trimming took off 5 bases at V and 1 base at J, with 15 bases between the two ends. The CDR3 is 15 residues long. CDR3 DNA sequence: TGCAGTGCTTCGACAGCCTCTTGGAGCAATCAGCCCCAGCATTTT. Its protein product is CSASTASWSNQPQHF.

The chain combines TRBV14 with TRBJ1-1, with TRBD1 matching 10 bases. Trimming at V came to 5 bases and at J to 4 bases, leaving 7 bases not matched to a gene. Germline CDR1 is SGHDN and CDR2 is FVKESK. The CDR3 runs to 15 residues. CDR3 in DNA: TGTGCCAGCAGCTCTAGACAGGGGGCGGGCACTGAAGCTTTCTTT. Translating it yields CASSSRQGAGTEAFF. The full variable domain, completed using reference TRBV14 and TRBJ1-1, is EAGVTQFPSHSVIEKGQTVTLRCDPISGHDNLYWYRRVMGKEIKFLLHFVKESKQDESGMPNNRFLAERTGGTYSTLKVQPAELEDSGVYFCASSSRQGAGTEAFFGQGTRLTVV.

The rearrangement links TRBV11-2 to TRBJ1-5, with D hard to call. With 5 bases removed from V and 5 bases from J, the gap between germline ends came to 16 bases. CDR1 is SGHAT, CDR2 FQNNGV, per germline. The CDR3 runs to 15 residues. The CDR3 spells CASSPESGRHQPQHF. The CDR3 DNA reads TGTGCCAGCAGCCCCGAGTCCGGGAGACATCAGCCCCAGCATTTT.

The rearrangement joins TRBV6-1 to TRBJ2-7; D unresolved. Trimming took 2 bases from V and 2 from J, leaving 7 bases between them. The CDR3 is 13 residues long. Germline V gene data show CDR1 as MNHNS and CDR2 as SASEGT. The DNA for the CDR3 is TGTGCCAGCAGTGAAATAGAGCCCTACGAGCAGTACGTC. This codes for CASSEIEPYEQYV.

This clonotype appeared once. The chain employs TRBV7-3 and TRBJ2-5; 10 bases agree with TRBD1. Trimming removed 4 bases from V and 6 bases from J; junction bases left unmatched: 8. Germline lookup yields CDR1 SGHTA and CDR2 FQGTGA. The CDR3 loop spans 15 amino acids. The CDR3 DNA sequence: TGTGCCAGCAGCTCAGGGACAGGGGTTCGACAGACCCAGTACTTC. It codes for CASSSGTGVRQTQYF.

The chain recombines TRBV25-1 with TRBJ1-4, with TRBD1 identical over 9 bases. V shed 8 bases, J shed 7 bases, and the junction held 5 bases outside the gene matches. In germline, CDR1 is MGHDK, CDR2 SYGVNS. The CDR3 totals 13 residues. The CDR3 DNA sequence: TGTGCCAGCCGGGACAGGGTAACTGAAAAACTGTTTTTT. Its protein product is CASRDRVTEKLFF.

A single count supports this clonotype. V and J are TRBV9 and TRBJ1-6; D is unresolved. This CDR3 contains 14 residues. In germline, CDR1 is SGDLS, CDR2 YYNGEE. Trimming shortened V by 4 bases and J by 0 bases, and 5 bases separated the two germline ends. CDR3 in amino acids: CASSSGSYNSPLHF. CDR3 DNA sequence: TGTGCCAGCAGCTCAGGCTCCTATAATTCACCCCTCCACTTT.

The chain employs TRBV27 and TRBJ2-3; D is tentatively TRBD1 or TRBD2 (6 bases each). V was shortened by 9 bases and J by 4 bases, with 20 bases between the two germline ends. The CDR3 is 15 amino acids. Per the germline V gene, CDR1 is MNHEY and CDR2 is SMNVEV (reference sequence). The CDR3 bases are TGTGCCAGGGAGGGGGACCCAAGCATCCCAGATACGCAGTATTTT. It specifies CAREGDPSIPDTQYF.

V gene TRBV6-5 combines with J gene TRBJ2-7; 11 bases align to TRBD2. CDR1 is MNHEY, CDR2 SVGAGI, per germline. V shed 0 bases, J shed 6 bases, and the junction held 16 bases outside the gene matches. The CDR3 spans 19 residues. Here the CDR3 reads CASSYSRTSGLQRRLEQYF. The CDR3 nucleotides are TGTGCCAGCAGTTACTCTCGGACTAGCGGGCTCCAACGACGTCTCGAGCAGTACTTC.

The V and J genes are TRBV6-5 and TRBJ1-2; TRBD1 might be the D (5 bases). Germline V gene data show CDR1 as MNHEY and CDR2 as SVGAGI. Trimming shortened V by 0 bases and J by 5 bases, and 19 bases separated the two germline ends. The CDR3 contains 17 residues. The CDR3 spells CASSYSDGTVPRYGYTF. In nucleotides, the CDR3 is TGTGCCAGCAGTTACTCTGATGGGACCGTGCCTAGGTATGGCTACACCTTC.

The chain is built from TRBV30 and TRBJ2-5; no clear D gene. This CDR3 comprises 12 residues. Trimming shortened V by 1 base and J by 3 bases, and 6 bases separated the two germline ends. The germline V gene has CDR1 GTSNPN and CDR2 SVGIG (reference sequence). CDR3: CAWSAAKETQYF. CDR3 DNA: TGTGCCTGGAGTGCGGCGAAAGAGACCCAGTACTTC. The variable domain in full, with the rest retrieved from reference TRBV30 and TRBJ2-5, is SQTIHQWPATLVQPVGSPLSLECTVEGTSNPNLYWYRQAAGRGLQLLFYSVGIGQISSEVPQNLSASRPQDRQFILSSKKLLLSDSGFYLCAWSAAKETQYFGPGTRLLVL.

The sample holds one count of this clonotype. The chain carries TRBV30 and TRBJ2-1; 11 bases agree with TRBD2. Germline values: CDR1 GTSNPN, CDR2 SVGIG (reference sequence). V shed 7 bases and J 5 bases; nucleotides not matched to a gene: 7. CDR3 length: 14 amino acids. The CDR3 sequence: CASALAGGNNEQFF. CDR3 DNA: TGTGCCTCCGCTCTAGCGGGGGGTAACAATGAGCAGTTCTTC.

This clonotype has a single count. This chain links TRBV29-1 with TRBJ1-1, with 7 bases that match TRBD1. Germline V CDR1 and CDR2: SQVTM, ANQGSEA. V lost 7 bases, J lost 3 bases, and 5 bases stayed unmatched. CDR3 length: 12 amino acids. CDR3 region: CSGAGGDTEAFF. The CDR3 region has the DNA TGCAGCGGAGCAGGGGGGGACACTGAAGCTTTCTTT.

The chain joins TRBV14 to TRBJ1-1, with D possibly being TRBD1 (5 bases). The CDR3 covers 16 residues. CDR1 is SGHDN, CDR2 FVKESK, per germline. V lost 4 bases and J lost 4, with 19 bases in between. The CDR3 protein is CASSLLSRVVGTEAFF. DNA of the CDR3: TGTGCCAGCAGCCTCCTAAGCAGGGTGGTTGGCACTGAAGCTTTCTTT.

This clonotype appeared a single time. The chain has TRBV29-1 and TRBJ2-5; D might be TRBD1 (6 bases). CDR3 size: 11 residues. The V end lost 7 bases, the J end lost 1 base, and 7 bases lay between the germline ends. Germline V lookup: CDR1 SQVTM, CDR2 ANQGSEA. The DNA of the CDR3 is TGCAGCGGACAGGTCCAAGAGACCCAGTACTTC. Translating gives CSGQVQETQYF.

The chain employs TRBV5-1 and TRBJ2-5; weak D call: TRBD2 (6 bases). This CDR3 comprises 16 residues. Germline CDR1 SGHRS, CDR2 YFSETQ. V was clipped by 4 bases and J by 5 bases, with 21 bases between them. The CDR3 here is CASSLPVVTAGETQYF. The CDR3 DNA sequence: TGCGCCAGCAGCCTCCCGGTGGTGACGGCGGGGGAGACCCAGTACTTC.

This clonotype was counted once. The V call is TRBV7-2, the J call TRBJ2-7; TRBD2 might be the D (5 bases). The CDR3 extends over 14 amino acids. V dropped 0 bases and J dropped 3 bases, with 9 bases sitting between them. Germline values: CDR1 SGHTA, CDR2 FQGNSA. The CDR3 nucleotides are TGTGCCAGCAGCTTAGCTAGCCGGGGCTACGAGCAGTACGTC. Protein sequence: CASSLASRGYEQYV.